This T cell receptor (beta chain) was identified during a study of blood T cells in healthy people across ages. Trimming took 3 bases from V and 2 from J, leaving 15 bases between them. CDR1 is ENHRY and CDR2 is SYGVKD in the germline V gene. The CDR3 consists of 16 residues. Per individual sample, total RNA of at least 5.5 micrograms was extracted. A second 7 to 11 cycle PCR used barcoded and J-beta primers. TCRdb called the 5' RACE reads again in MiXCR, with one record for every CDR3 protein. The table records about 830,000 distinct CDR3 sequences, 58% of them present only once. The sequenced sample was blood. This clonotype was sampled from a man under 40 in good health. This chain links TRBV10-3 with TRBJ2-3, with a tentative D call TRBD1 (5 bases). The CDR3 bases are TGTGCCATCAGTGACTACAACAGGCCGTCCACAGATACGCAGTATTTT. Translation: CAISDYNRPSTDTQYF.